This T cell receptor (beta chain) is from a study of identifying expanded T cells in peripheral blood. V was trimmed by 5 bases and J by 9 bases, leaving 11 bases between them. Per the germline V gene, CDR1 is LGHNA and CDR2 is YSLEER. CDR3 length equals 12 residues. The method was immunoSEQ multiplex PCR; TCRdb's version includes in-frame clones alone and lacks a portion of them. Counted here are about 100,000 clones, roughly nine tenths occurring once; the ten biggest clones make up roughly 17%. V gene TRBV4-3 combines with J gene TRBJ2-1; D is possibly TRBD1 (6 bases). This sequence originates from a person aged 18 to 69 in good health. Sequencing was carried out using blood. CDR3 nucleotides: TGCGCCAGCAGCGAACAGGGTGGTGAGCAGTTCTTC. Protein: CASSEQGGEQFF.